The 26 T cell receptor beta chains given below trace back to one sample, sequenced in a study of vaccination and CD4 T cells after COVID-19. Sequenced with the Oncomine TCR Beta short-read assay was DNA taken from cultured CD4+ T cells. One entry per CDR3 protein results from TCRdb running MiXCR on the PCR reads. Of some 4,900 distinct CDR3 sequences in the sample, roughly 40% are singletons; the top ten hold 40% to 45%. Stated treatment: approximately nine-day PBMC culture with coronavirus spike peptide pools or control peptides (ViraFEST assay). Investigators obtained the unexposed donor's CD4+ T cells before the COVID-19 pandemic (2011-2018). Their cognate antigens are unknown. What was sequenced was CD4+ T cells from blood, cultured in vitro. These receptors originate from a human donor in good health.

This clonotype was detected a few times. The chain uses TRBV7-6 and TRBJ1-6; D remains ambiguous. The germline V gene has CDR1 SGHVS and CDR2 FNYEAQ. Trimming shortened V by 3 bases and J by 0 bases, and 9 bases separated the two germline ends. The CDR3 has 16 amino acids. CDR3 protein: CASSFLGSSYNSPLHF. In DNA, the CDR3 is TGTGCCAGCAGCTTCCTGGGAAGCTCCTATAATTCACCCCTCCACTTT.

This clonotype was found a few times. This sequence joins TRBV27 and TRBJ1-2; D gene uncertain. With 1 base removed from V and 6 bases from J, the gap between germline ends came to 9 bases. The CDR3 extends over 13 amino acids. Germline lookup yields CDR1 MNHEY and CDR2 SMNVEV (reference sequence). Written as DNA, the CDR3 is TGTGCCAGCAGTTTATTAGGCATCAATGGCTACACCTTC. Its translation: CASSLLGINGYTF.

This clonotype showed up just once. DNA for the CDR3: TGTGCCAGCAGGCTACAGGACCTCAGCTACGAGCAGTACTTC. Translating gives CASRLQDLSYEQYF. V gene TRBV2 combines with J gene TRBJ2-7; possibly TRBD1 for D (5 bases). The CDR3 covers 14 residues. Trimming took 6 bases from V and 3 from J, leaving 15 bases between them. CDR1 and CDR2 (germline): SNHLY, FYNNEI.

Concerning this clonotype itself: One end of the junction does not line up with germline, which may come from a read error. The J gene is TRBJ1-3, the V gene TRBV5-3; 9 bases agree with TRBD1. TRBV5-3 is an open reading frame, and its role is uncertain. This CDR3 contains 13 residues. The CDR3 sequence: CASSLGQGGTIYF. The DNA for the CDR3 is TGTGCCAGCAGCTTGGGACAGGGAGGCACCATATATTTT.

This chain connects TRBV6-5 to TRBJ1-1, with D uncertain. Germline CDR1 and CDR2: MNHEY and SVGAGI. This CDR3 has 16 residues. V lost 7 bases to trimming and J lost 5 bases, with 23 bases between them. As DNA, the CDR3 is TGTGCCAGCATTACTATTAACGGGCCCCCGAGGACTGAAGCTTTCTTT. The encoded protein is CASITINGPPRTEAFF.

The V gene is TRBV7-6, the J gene TRBJ2-1; D possibly matches TRBD1 or TRBD2 (5 bases each). Deletions cut 5 bases from V and 11 bases from J, with 16 bases between. Germline CDR1 SGHVS, CDR2 FNYEAQ. CDR3 length equals 13 residues. The chain's CDR3 is CASSPSAPGQQFF. DNA for the CDR3: TGTGCCAGCAGCCCAAGTGCTCCGGGACAGCAGTTCTTC.

The rearrangement joins TRBV29-1 to TRBJ1-1; no clear D. V lost 6 bases, J lost 1 base, and 12 bases lay in between. The CDR3 length is 13 residues. Germline V lookup: CDR1 SQVTM, CDR2 ANQGSEA. CDR3 DNA sequence: TGCAGCGTCTTAACGGGCACGAACACTGAAGCTTTCTTT. As protein: CSVLTGTNTEAFF. Variable domain in full (rest from reference TRBV29-1 and TRBJ1-1): SAVISQKPSRDICQRGTSLTIQCQVDSQVTMMFWYRQQPGQSLTLIATANQGSEATYESGFVIDKFPISRPNLTFSTLTVSNMSPEDSSIYLCSVLTGTNTEAFFGQGTRLTVV.

This sequence joins TRBV12-5 and TRBJ1-1; weak D call: TRBD1 (5 bases). Germline CDR1 and CDR2: LGHNT and FRNRAP. CDR3 length: 12 residues. Between the trimmed V and J ends, which lost 5 bases and 11 bases, there was a span of 15 bases. The DNA for the CDR3 is TGTGCTAGTGGTCCGGGGGTCCTCTGGGCTTTCTTT. Encoded protein: CASGPGVLWAFF.

The chain couples TRBV27 to TRBJ2-7; D possibly corresponds to TRBD1 (6 bases). The germline V gene has CDR1 MNHEY and CDR2 SMNVEV (reference sequence). The CDR3 is 15 residues long. Trimming removed 1 base at V and 4 bases at J, with 14 bases between. The CDR3, as DNA: TGTGCCAGCAGTTTATTAGGTGTCAGGGGATACGAGCAGTACTTC. As protein: CASSLLGVRGYEQYF.

The rearrangement joins TRBV24-1 to TRBJ2-2; tentatively, D is TRBD1 (5 bases). V gave up 2 bases and J gave up 2 bases, with 17 bases separating them. The CDR3 is 18 amino acids. The germline CDR1 and CDR2 sequences are KGHDR and SFDVKD. The CDR3 region has the DNA TGTGCCACCAGTGATTGGCCAGGGTCAACCGGCAACACCGGGGAGCTGTTTTTT. This gives the protein CATSDWPGSTGNTGELFF.

This chain connects TRBV10-1 to TRBJ2-2; the match to TRBD1 covers 7 bases. V trimming: 3 bases; J trimming: 1 base; junction bases outside the gene matches: 2. This CDR3 has 15 residues. Germline assignment: CDR1 WNHNN and CDR2 SYGVQD (reference sequence). The CDR3: CASSDRQGNTGELFF. The CDR3 coding sequence is TGCGCCAGCAGTGATCGACAGGGGAACACCGGGGAGCTGTTTTTT.

This chain uses TRBV7-9 with TRBJ1-3, with 7 bases aligning to TRBD1. Germline CDR1 SEHNR, CDR2 FQNEAQ (reference sequence). Trimming took 4 bases from V and 2 from J; bases not matched to a gene: 8. This CDR3 region has 16 residues. The CDR3 reads CASSSIDRVPGNTIYF. CDR3 DNA: TGTGCCAGCAGCTCCATCGACAGGGTGCCTGGAAACACCATATATTTT.

This clonotype was detected once. This sequence joins TRBV7-9 and TRBJ1-2; perhaps TRBD1 as D (6 bases). This CDR3 contains 15 residues. Germline V gene sequence: CDR1 SEHNR, CDR2 FQNEAQ (reference sequence). Trimming removed 5 bases at V and 8 bases at J, with 21 bases between. The CDR3 DNA reads as TGTGCCAGCAGCCGGAGGGGGGACCCCTTGATCGGCTACACCTTC. Its protein product is CASSRRGDPLIGYTF.

This rearrangement joins TRBV5-1 to TRBJ2-5, with unresolved D. Trimming cost V 1 base and J 0 bases, with 7 bases left between them. The CDR3 spans 14 residues. Germline values: CDR1 SGHRS, CDR2 YFSETQ. CDR3 sequence: CASSLMRYQETQYF. In nucleotides, the CDR3 is TGCGCCAGCAGCTTGATGCGTTACCAAGAGACCCAGTACTTC.

A few counts support this clonotype. This rearrangement joins TRBV27 to TRBJ1-5; 7 bases agree with TRBD1. CDR3 length: 12 amino acids. The ends lost 6 bases at V and 7 bases at J; junction bases unmatched: 3. The germline CDR1 and CDR2 sequences are MNHEY and SMNVEV (reference sequence). CDR3 nucleotides: TGTGCCAGCAGACTAGGGGGCCAGCCCCAGCATTTT. Its translation is CASRLGGQPQHF.

This chain uses TRBV27 with TRBJ1-5; D gene uncertain. Trimming removed 2 bases from V and 5 bases from J, with 7 bases in between. Germline assignment: CDR1 MNHEY and CDR2 SMNVEV (reference sequence). The CDR3 has 13 residues. The chain's CDR3 is CASSLQAHQPQHF. The CDR3 nucleotides are TGTGCCAGCAGTTTACAGGCCCATCAGCCCCAGCATTTT.

This clonotype is medium-sized. This chain connects TRBV19 to TRBJ2-1; D perhaps matches TRBD1 (6 bases). The V gene's germline CDR1 is LNHDA and CDR2 SQIVND (reference sequence). The V gene lost 3 bases and the J gene lost 3 bases, with 12 bases spanning the gap. This CDR3 contains 15 residues. CDR3 sequence (DNA): TGTGCCAGTAGTATTACCGGGACATTCTACAATGAGCAGTTCTTC. This sequence encodes CASSITGTFYNEQFF. Based on the CDR3 plus reference TRBV19 and TRBJ2-1, the full variable domain is DGGITQSPKYLFRKEGQNVTLSCEQNLNHDAMYWYRQDPGQGLRLIYYSQIVNDFQKGDIAEGYSVSREKKESFPLTVTSAQKNPTAFYLCASSITGTFYNEQFFGPGTRLTVL.

The J gene is TRBJ2-7, the V gene TRBV10-3; tentatively, D is TRBD1 or TRBD2 (6 bases each). Trimming cost V 7 bases and J 3 bases, with 19 bases left between them. Germline-derived CDR1 and CDR2 are ENHRY and SYGVKD. This CDR3 spans 15 amino acids. CDR3 amino acids: CAIIREDRTYYEQYF. The DNA of the CDR3 is TGTGCCATCATTAGGGAGGACAGAACCTACTACGAGCAGTACTTC.

Within the sample, this clonotype is medium-sized. The chain's CDR3 is CASPGRGEYDQPQHF. CDR3 bases: TGTGCCAGCCCCGGAAGGGGGGAGTATGATCAGCCCCAGCATTTT. V and J are TRBV7-2 and TRBJ1-5; the D gene is possibly TRBD1 (6 bases). The CDR3 is made up of 15 amino acids. Trimming took 8 bases from V and 5 from J, leaving 19 bases between them. CDR1 is SGHTA, CDR2 FQGNSA, per germline.

This clonotype was seen a handful of times. V is TRBV6-1 and J is TRBJ1-2; D may be TRBD1 (5 bases). V gave up 6 bases and J gave up 4 bases, with 12 bases separating them. CDR1 and CDR2 (germline): MNHNS, SASEGT. The length of the CDR3 is 13 residues. The CDR3 loop is CASSLGAVYGYTF. The CDR3 DNA follows: TGTGCCAGCAGCCTCGGGGCTGTCTATGGCTACACCTTC.

This clonotype was recorded a few times. The chain combines TRBV19 with TRBJ1-5; TRBD1 matches at 8 bases. CDR3 length equals 16 residues. With 6 bases clipped from V and 2 bases from J, the junction kept 9 bases outside the gene matches. The germline CDR1 and CDR2 sequences are LNHDA and SQIVND (reference sequence). Here the CDR3 DNA reads TGTGCCAGTAGAAACACAGGGGGTGGCGGCAATCAGCCCCAGCATTTT. Encoded protein: CASRNTGGGGNQPQHF.

The rearrangement links TRBV27 to TRBJ2-6, with D uncertain. The V end was cut by 1 base, the J end by 1 base, with 8 bases between. Germline V gives CDR1 MNHEY, CDR2 SMNVEV (reference sequence). The CDR3 has 16 amino acids. In DNA, the CDR3 is TGTGCCAGCAGTTTATTTTCGGGTTCTGGGGCCAACGTCCTGACTTTC. Residues: CASSLFSGSGANVLTF.

The chain recombines TRBV5-8 with TRBJ1-5; 8 bases fit TRBD1. The CDR3 spans 15 residues. Germline CDR1 reads SGHTS; CDR2 reads YDEGEE. V was clipped by 3 bases and J by 7 bases; unmatched bases: 9. The CDR3 spells CASSYQGARGQPQHF. The CDR3 DNA reads TGTGCCAGCAGCTATCAGGGGGCGCGGGGGCAGCCCCAGCATTTT.

The chain carries TRBV20-1 and TRBJ1-1; 9 bases agree with TRBD1. Germline CDR1 and CDR2: DFQATT and SNEGSKA (reference sequence). There are 12 residues in the CDR3. With 2 bases clipped from V and 10 bases from J, the junction kept 5 bases outside the gene matches. CDR3: CSARRRDRAAFF. CDR3 DNA: TGCAGTGCTAGACGGAGGGACAGGGCAGCTTTCTTT.

This sequence joins TRBV24-1 and TRBJ1-5; no firm D call. This CDR3 contains 14 residues. V dropped 5 bases and J dropped 5 bases, with 12 bases sitting between them. CDR1 is KGHDR and CDR2 is SFDVKD in the germline V gene. Here the CDR3 reads CATSGSYSHQPQHF. For the CDR3, the DNA is TGTGCCACCAGTGGATCGTACAGCCATCAGCCCCAGCATTTT.

The V gene is TRBV6-1, the J gene TRBJ2-2; a weak D match, TRBD1 (6 bases). This CDR3 is 14 amino acids long. Between the trimmed V and J ends, which lost 7 bases and 3 bases, there was a span of 12 bases. The germline V gene encodes CDR1 MNHNS and CDR2 SASEGT. The CDR3 nucleotides read TGTGCCAGCAAACAGGGACCCGACACCGGGGAGCTGTTTTTT. It codes for CASKQGPDTGELFF.